Listed below are T cell receptor beta chains from one sample, sequenced in a study of cytomegalovirus exposure and HLA in healthy donors. Generated by immunoSEQ multiplex PCR, the TCRdb table keeps only in-frame clones and is missing some. The sample lists about 140,000 clones, 70% to 85% seen once, with approximately 2% in the top ten. Sequencing used PBMCs. The receptor source for this set is a middle-aged man in good health and CMV-seronegative. The CDR3 runs from the conserved cysteine through the conserved F or W. Each record gives: CDR3 length, J gene, V gene, CDR3 protein.

CDR3 length: 17; J gene: TRBJ2-2; V gene: TRBV11-3; CDR3 protein: CASSPGDRLRDTGELFF
CDR3 length: 15; J gene: TRBJ2-3; V gene: TRBV6-6; CDR3 protein: CASSLSGGGTDTQYF
CDR3 length: 18; J gene: TRBJ1-1; V gene: TRBV27; CDR3 protein: CASSLLKWVPGENTEAFF
CDR3 length: 12; J gene: TRBJ1-2; V gene: TRBV30; CDR3 protein: CAWRGDSYGYTF
CDR3 length: 10; J gene: -; V gene: TRBV20-1; CDR3 protein: CSASDNEQYF
CDR3 length: 16; J gene: TRBJ2-7; V gene: TRBV4-1; CDR3 protein: CASSPRLGQGSPEQYF
CDR3 length: 16; J gene: TRBJ2-5; V gene: TRBV27; CDR3 protein: CASSSPYRGPKETQYF
CDR3 length: 18; J gene: TRBJ1-1; V gene: TRBV18; CDR3 protein: CASSPNGQGGGSSTEAFF
CDR3 length: 14; J gene: TRBJ2-5; V gene: TRBV11-1; CDR3 protein: CASSLGDSEETQYF
CDR3 length: 12; J gene: TRBJ2-3; V gene: TRBV5-1; CDR3 protein: CASSYRADTQYF
CDR3 length: 16; J gene: TRBJ2-1; V gene: TRBV6-5; CDR3 protein: CASSYSWTGDNNEQFF
CDR3 length: 14; J gene: TRBJ2-3; V gene: TRBV4-1; CDR3 protein: CASSYRGGTDTQYF
CDR3 length: 15; J gene: TRBJ1-1; V gene: TRBV2; CDR3 protein: CASIWTGGPNTEAFF
CDR3 length: 17; J gene: TRBJ1-4; V gene: TRBV4-1; CDR3 protein: CASSQMGQGRGSEKLFF